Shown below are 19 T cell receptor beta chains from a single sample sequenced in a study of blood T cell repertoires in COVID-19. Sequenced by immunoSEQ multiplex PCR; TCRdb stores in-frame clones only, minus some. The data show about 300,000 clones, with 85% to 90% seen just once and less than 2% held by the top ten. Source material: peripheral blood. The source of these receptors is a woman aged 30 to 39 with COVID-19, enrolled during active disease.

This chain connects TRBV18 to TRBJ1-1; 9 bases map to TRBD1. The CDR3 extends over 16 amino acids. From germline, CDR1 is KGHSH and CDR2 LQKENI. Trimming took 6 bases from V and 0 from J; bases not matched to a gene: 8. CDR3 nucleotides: TGTGCCAGCTCCGCCGGGACAGGGTCATTGAACACTGAAGCTTTCTTT. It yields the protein CASSAGTGSLNTEAFF.

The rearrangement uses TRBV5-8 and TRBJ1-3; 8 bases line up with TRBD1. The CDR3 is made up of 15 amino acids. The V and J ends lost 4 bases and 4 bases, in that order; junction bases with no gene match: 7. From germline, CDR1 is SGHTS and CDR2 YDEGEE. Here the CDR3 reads CASSPGTGLGNTIYF. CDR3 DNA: TGTGCCAGCAGCCCCGGGACAGGTTTAGGAAACACCATATATTTT.

CDR3 residues: CASSETGLKAFF. CDR3 DNA sequence: TGTGCCAGCAGTGAGACAGGGTTGAAGGCTTTCTTT. This chain links TRBV6-1 with TRBJ1-1, with 7 positions matching TRBD1. CDR1 MNHNS and CDR2 SASEGT come from the germline V gene. The CDR3 sequence is 12 residues long. V lost 3 bases and J lost 11; bases outside the gene matches: 6.

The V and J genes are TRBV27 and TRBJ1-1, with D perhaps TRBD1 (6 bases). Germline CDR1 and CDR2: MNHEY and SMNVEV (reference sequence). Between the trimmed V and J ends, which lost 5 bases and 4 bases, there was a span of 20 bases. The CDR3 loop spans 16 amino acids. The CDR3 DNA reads TGTGCCAGCAGTCCCCGGGGGGGGCGAATGGGCACTGAAGCTTTCTTT. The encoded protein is CASSPRGGRMGTEAFF.

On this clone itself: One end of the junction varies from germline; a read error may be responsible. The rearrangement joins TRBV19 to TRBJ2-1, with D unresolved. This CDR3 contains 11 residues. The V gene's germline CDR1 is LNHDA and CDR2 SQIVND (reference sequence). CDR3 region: CASSVDRRLFF. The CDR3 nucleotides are TGTGCCAGTAGTGTAGACCGTCGTCTGTTCTTC. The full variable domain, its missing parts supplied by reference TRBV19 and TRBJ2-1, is DGGITQSPKYLFRKEGQNVTLSCEQNLNHDAMYWYRQDPGQGLRLIYYSQIVNDFQKGDIAEGYSVSREKKESFPLTVTSAQKNPTAFYLCASSVDRRLFFGPGTRLTVL.

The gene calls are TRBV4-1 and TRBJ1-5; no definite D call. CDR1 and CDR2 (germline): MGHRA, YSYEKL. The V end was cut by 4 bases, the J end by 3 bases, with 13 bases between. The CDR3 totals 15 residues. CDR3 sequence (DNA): TGCGCCAGCAGCCTCGAGGGCAAGGTCAATCAGCCCCAGCATTTT. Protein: CASSLEGKVNQPQHF.

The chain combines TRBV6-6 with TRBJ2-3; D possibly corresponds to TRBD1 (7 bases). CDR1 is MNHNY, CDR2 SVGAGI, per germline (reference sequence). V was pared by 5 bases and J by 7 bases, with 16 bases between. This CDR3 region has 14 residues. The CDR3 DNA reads TGTGCCAGCAGTCGCGGGACAGCCCTTTATACGCAGTATTTT. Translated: CASSRGTALYTQYF.

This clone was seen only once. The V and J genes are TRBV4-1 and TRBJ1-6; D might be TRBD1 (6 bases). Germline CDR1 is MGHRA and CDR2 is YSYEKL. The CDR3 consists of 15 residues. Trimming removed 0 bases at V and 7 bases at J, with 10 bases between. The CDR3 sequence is CASSQEGGFNSPLHF. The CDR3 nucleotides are TGCGCCAGCAGCCAAGAAGGGGGATTCAATTCACCCCTCCACTTT.

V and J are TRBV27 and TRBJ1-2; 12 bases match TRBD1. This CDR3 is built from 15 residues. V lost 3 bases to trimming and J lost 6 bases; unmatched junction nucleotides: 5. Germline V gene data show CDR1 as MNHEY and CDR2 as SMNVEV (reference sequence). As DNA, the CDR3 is TGTGCCAGCAGTTTCACCGGGACAGGGGGCGATGGCTACACCTTC. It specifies CASSFTGTGGDGYTF.

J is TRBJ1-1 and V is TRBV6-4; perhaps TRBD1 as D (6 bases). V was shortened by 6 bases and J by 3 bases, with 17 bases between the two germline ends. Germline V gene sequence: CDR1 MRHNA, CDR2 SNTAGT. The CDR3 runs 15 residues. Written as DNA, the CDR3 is TGTGCCAGCAGGACGGTGGGGGCGCGGGACACTGAAGCTTTCTTT. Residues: CASRTVGARDTEAFF.

Written as DNA, the CDR3 is TGTGCCAGCAGCAAAGGGTGGCAGGGTAAACAGACCCAGTACTTC. It is translated as CASSKGWQGKQTQYF. This chain links TRBV21-1 with TRBJ2-5; the table gives TRBD1 as D, unverified against the DNA. TRBV21-1 is classified as a pseudogene. This CDR3 comprises 15 residues.

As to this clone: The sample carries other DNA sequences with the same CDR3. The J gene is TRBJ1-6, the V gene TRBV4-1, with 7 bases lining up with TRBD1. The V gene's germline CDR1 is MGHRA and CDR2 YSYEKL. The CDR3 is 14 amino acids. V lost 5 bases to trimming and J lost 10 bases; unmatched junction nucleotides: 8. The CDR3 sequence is CASSSDRVGSPLHF. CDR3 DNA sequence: TGCGCCAGCAGCTCCGACAGGGTCGGCTCACCCCTCCACTTT.

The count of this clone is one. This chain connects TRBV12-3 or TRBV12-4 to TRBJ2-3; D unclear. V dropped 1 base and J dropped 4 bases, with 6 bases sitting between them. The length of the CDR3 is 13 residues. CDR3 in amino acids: CASSLGRADTQYF. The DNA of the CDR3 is TGTGCCAGCAGTTTAGGTCGGGCAGATACGCAGTATTTT.

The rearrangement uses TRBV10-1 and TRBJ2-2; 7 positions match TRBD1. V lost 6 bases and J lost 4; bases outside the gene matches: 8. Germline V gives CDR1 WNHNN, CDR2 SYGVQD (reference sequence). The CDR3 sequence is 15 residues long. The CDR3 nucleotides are TGCGCCAGCAGCACCGGGACAGCAACCACCGGGGAGCTGTTTTTT. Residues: CASSTGTATTGELFF.

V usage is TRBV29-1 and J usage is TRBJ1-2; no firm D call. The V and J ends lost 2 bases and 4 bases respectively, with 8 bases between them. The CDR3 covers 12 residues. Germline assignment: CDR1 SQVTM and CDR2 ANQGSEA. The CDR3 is CSVESRSYGYTF. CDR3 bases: TGCAGCGTTGAAAGCAGGTCCTATGGCTACACCTTC.

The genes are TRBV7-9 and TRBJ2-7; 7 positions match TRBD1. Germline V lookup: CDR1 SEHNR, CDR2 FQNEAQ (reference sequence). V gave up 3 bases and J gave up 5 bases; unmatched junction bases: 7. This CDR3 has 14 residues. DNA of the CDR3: TGTGCCAGCAGCTTCAGACAGGGTCCCCACGAGCAGTACGTC. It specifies CASSFRQGPHEQYV.

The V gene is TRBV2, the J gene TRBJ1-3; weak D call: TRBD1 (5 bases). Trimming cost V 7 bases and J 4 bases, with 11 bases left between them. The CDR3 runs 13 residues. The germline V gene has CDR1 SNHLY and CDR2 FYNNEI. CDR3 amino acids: CASTRGGGNTIYF. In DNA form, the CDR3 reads TGTGCCAGCACTAGGGGAGGAGGAAACACCATATATTTT. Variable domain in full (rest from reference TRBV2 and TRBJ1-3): EPEVTQTPSHQVTQMGQEVILRCVPISNHLYFYWYRQILGQKVEFLVSFYNNEISEKSEIFDDQFSVERPDGSNFTLKIRSTKLEDSAMYFCASTRGGGNTIYFGEGSWLTVV.

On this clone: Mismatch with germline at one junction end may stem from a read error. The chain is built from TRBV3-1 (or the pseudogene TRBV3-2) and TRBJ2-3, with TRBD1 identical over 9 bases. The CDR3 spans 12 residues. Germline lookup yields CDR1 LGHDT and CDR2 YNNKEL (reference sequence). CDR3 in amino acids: CASSQARDRVNF. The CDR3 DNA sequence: TGTGCCAGCAGCCAAGCTAGGGACAGGGTGAATTTT.

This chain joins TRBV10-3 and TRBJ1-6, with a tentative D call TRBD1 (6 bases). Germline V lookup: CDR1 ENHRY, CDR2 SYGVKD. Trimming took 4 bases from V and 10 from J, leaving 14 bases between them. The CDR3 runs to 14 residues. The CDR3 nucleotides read TGTGCCATCAGTGTGTTTCAGGGGCACTCACCCCTCCACTTT. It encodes CAISVFQGHSPLHF.